This T cell receptor beta chain is drawn from a study of T cells in Graves' hyperthyroidism and ophthalmopathy. Study context: Upon initial diagnosis and before any treatment, peripheral blood was collected.

Authors of the study amplified TCR beta CDR3 regions from RNA transcripts. The HTBI set primed first-round TCR CDR3 RT-PCR. TCRdb re-called the multiplex PCR reads with MiXCR, one entry per CDR3 protein. The table lists roughly 800,000 distinct CDR3 sequences, 38% of them singletons. This clonotype was observed many times. V was clipped by 6 bases and J by 1 base, with 10 bases between them. Germline V CDR1 and CDR2: DFQATT, SNEGSKA (reference sequence). There are 12 residues in the CDR3. The V call is TRBV20-1, the J call TRBJ2-7; D call uncertain. Sequences were obtained from blood. This clonotype originated in a man between 18 and 35 years old with Graves' hyperthyroidism. DNA for the CDR3: TGCAGTGCACCCACGGTATCCTACGAGCAGTACTTC. Translation gives CSAPTVSYEQYF.